The T cell receptor (beta chain) described here comes from a study of cytotoxic CD8 clonotypes in ibrutinib-treated CLL. Study in general: Collecting the response samples happened after a median roughly eleven months of treatment, with a range of 6 to 36. Samples yielded averages of 200,000 to 300,000 productive templates and over 90,000 productive rearrangements.

Sequencing used immunoSEQ multiplex PCR; TCRdb keeps in-frame clones, though not all of them. Of some 200,000 clones listed, 75% to 80% are singletons. The CDR3 is 14 amino acids. Trimming took off 3 bases at V and 5 bases at J, with 11 bases between the two ends. Germline V gene data show CDR1 as SEHNR and CDR2 as FQNEAQ (reference sequence). The chain combines TRBV7-9 with TRBJ2-1; D not certain. The sample here was PBMCs, taken after 12 months of ibrutinib treatment. This receptor was taken from a human donor with chronic lymphocytic leukemia. The CDR3 loop reads CASSFVLGDNEQFF. Written as DNA, the CDR3 is TGTGCCAGCAGCTTCGTATTGGGCGACAATGAGCAGTTCTTC.